Listed below are T cell receptor beta chains from one sample, sequenced in a study of cytomegalovirus exposure and HLA in healthy donors. TCRdb's copy holds only in-frame clones and misses some; the assay was immunoSEQ multiplex PCR. Found here are about 140,000 clones, approximately 87% of them singletons; the top ten hold less than 3.5%. Sample: PBMCs. The receptors derive from a man aged 18 to 30 in good health and CMV-seronegative. Each CDR3 is given with its conserved first and last residue. The D gene is left open where the match is weak. Expanded clones are given a class, and other clones once, few, many or no size at all.

D gene	J gene	clone size	V gene	CDR3 protein	CDR3 DNA
TRBD1	TRBJ1-5	-	TRBV7-8	CASSPNRGQGQPQHF	TGTGCCAGCAGCCCAAACAGGGGGCAAGGGCAGCCCCAGCATTTT
-	TRBJ2-5	-	TRBV7-6	CASSSPATAETQYF	TGTGCCAGCAGCTCCCCCGCGACAGCAGAGACCCAGTACTTC
TRBD2	TRBJ2-3	-	TRBV7-9	CASSSSSGSADTQYF	TGTGCCAGCAGCTCAAGTAGCGGGAGCGCAGATACGCAGTATTTT
TRBD1	TRBJ1-2	-	TRBV5-4	CASSLEGAAGYTF	TGTGCCAGCAGCTTGGAGGGGGCAGCTGGCTACACCTTC
-	TRBJ1-1	-	TRBV14	CASSQLGSTEAFF	TGTGCCAGCAGCCAACTGGGGAGCACTGAAGCTTTCTTT
-	TRBJ2-1	-	TRBV25-1	CASSFYQDNEQFF	TGTGCCAGCAGTTTTTATCAGGACAATGAGCAGTTCTTC
-	TRBJ2-1	once	TRBV15	CATSMSGGGHSGEQFF	TGTGCCACCAGCATGAGTGGGGGGGGGCATTCAGGTGAGCAGTTCTTC
TRBD1	TRBJ2-3	-	TRBV4-1	CASSQGDRGKSTDTQYF	TGCGCCAGCAGCCAAGGGGACAGGGGGAAAAGCACAGATACGCAGTATTTT
-	TRBJ2-5	-	TRBV7-2	CASSLGARGRETQYF	TGTGCCAGCAGCTTAGGTGCGCGGGGACGAGAGACCCAGTACTTC
TRBD1	TRBJ1-5	-	TRBV19	CASSMWDSENQPQHF	TGTGCCAGTAGTATGTGGGACAGCGAAAATCAGCCCCAGCATTTT
-	TRBJ1-5	-	TRBV28	CASSSPGRAGQPQHF	TGTGCCAGCAGTTCCCCGGGAAGGGCGGGTCAGCCCCAGCATTTT
TRBD1	TRBJ2-5	-	TRBV5-1	CASSLGDREEGTQYF	TGCGCCAGCAGCTTGGGGGACAGGGAAGAAGGGACCCAGTACTTC
-	TRBJ1-5	once	TRBV19	CASSLPQGTHSNQPQHF	TGTGCCAGTAGCCTCCCGCAGGGGACCCATAGCAATCAGCCCCAGCATTTT
-	TRBJ2-7	-	TRBV7-9	CASSLGLGPSYEQYF	TGTGCCAGCAGCTTAGGATTGGGGCCCTCCTACGAGCAGTACTTC
-	TRBJ2-1	-	TRBV30	CAWSVTGVAYNEQFF	TGTGCCTGGAGTGTAACGGGAGTGGCCTACAATGAGCAGTTCTTC